The 3 T cell receptor beta chains below were found in one sample sequenced in a study of OX40 agonist ivuxolimab in advanced cancers. The protocol was immunoSEQ multiplex PCR, while the TCRdb copy is restricted to in-frame clones and leaves out a portion. Here the sample spans approximately 25,000 clones, about three quarters being singletons. The source material was CD4+ or CD8+ T cells sorted from blood, sampled in a trial of the OX40 agonist ivuxolimab. These receptors all come from an adult with an advanced solid tumor such as melanoma, head and neck, liver or kidney cancer.

This rearrangement joins TRBV7-3 to TRBJ1-6; TRBD1 aligns across 9 bases. The V gene end was trimmed by 2 bases and the J gene end by 4 bases; junction bases not matched to a gene: 0. Germline V lookup: CDR1 SGHTA, CDR2 FQGTGA. This CDR3 has 15 amino acids. CDR3 protein: CASSLGQGYNSPLHF. The CDR3 DNA follows: TGTGCCAGCAGCTTAGGACAGGGGTATAATTCACCCCTCCACTTT.

The rearrangement links TRBV27 to TRBJ2-1, with TRBD1 matching over 7 bases. V dropped 10 bases and J dropped 10; count of bases not matched to a gene: 25. The CDR3 is 17 amino acids. The germline V gene has CDR1 MNHEY and CDR2 SMNVEV (reference sequence). The CDR3 protein is CATRTDRVALRRYEQFF. The CDR3 coding sequence is TGTGCCACCCGGACCGACAGGGTAGCCCTCCGCCGGTACGAGCAGTTCTTC.

J is TRBJ2-7 and V is TRBV4-1; TRBD2 aligns across 8 bases. Germline V gives CDR1 MGHRA, CDR2 YSYEKL. V shed 4 bases, J shed 5 bases, and the junction held 10 bases outside the gene matches. CDR3 size: 15 residues. The CDR3, as DNA: TGCGCCAGCAGCCCACAGCGGGAGCTCGCAGACGAGCAGTACTTC. Translation gives CASSPQRELADEQYF.